This T cell receptor beta chain was identified in a study of blood T cell repertoires in COVID-19. Study at large: T cells, B-cell-depleted T cells, or PBMCs provided the cDNA or gDNA that served as material.

Per the original data handling: Reference gene primer amplification in the assay estimated nucleated cell counts. The protocol was immunoSEQ multiplex PCR, while the TCRdb copy is restricted to in-frame clones and leaves out a portion. That table furnishes V, J and clone size, whereas the DNA furnished D and trimming. The sample contains 360,000 or so clones, roughly 90% of which appear only once. This clone was observed once. V lost 0 bases and J 5 bases, leaving 13 bases between the germline ends. Germline loops: CDR1 MNHEY, CDR2 SVGAGI. The CDR3 has 16 amino acids. The age range of participants was 18 to 89 years, with residence in about 25 US areas. Two negative PCRs, clearance, or symptom resolution had been documented for recovered Cohort 3 donors.

The chain links TRBV6-5 to TRBJ2-2; possibly TRBD2 for D (5 bases). The source material was PBMCs or T cells enriched from blood (not recorded which). This receptor was identified in a woman in her 30s who had recovered from COVID-19. CDR3: CASSYSLRVGTGELFF. The CDR3 DNA reads as TGTGCCAGCAGTTACTCGTTGAGGGTTGGTACCGGGGAGCTGTTTTTT.